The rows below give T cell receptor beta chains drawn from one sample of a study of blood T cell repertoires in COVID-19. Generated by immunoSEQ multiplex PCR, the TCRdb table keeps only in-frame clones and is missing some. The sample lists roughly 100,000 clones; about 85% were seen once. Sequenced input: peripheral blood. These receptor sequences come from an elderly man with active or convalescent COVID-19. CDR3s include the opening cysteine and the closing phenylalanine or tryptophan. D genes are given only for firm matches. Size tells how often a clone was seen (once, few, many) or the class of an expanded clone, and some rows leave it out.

CDR3aa: CASSLEQQETQYF
CDR3nt: TGTGCCAGCAGCTTAGAACAGCAAGAGACCCAGTACTTC
v_gene: TRBV7-2
abundance: .
j_gene: TRBJ2-5
d_gene: .

CDR3aa: CASSGEGYSNQPQHF
CDR3nt: TGTGCCAGCAGTGGAGAGGGATATAGCAATCAGCCCCAGCATTTT
v_gene: TRBV2
abundance: .
j_gene: TRBJ1-5
d_gene: .

CDR3aa: CASSRDSQQTDTQYF
CDR3nt: TGTGCCAGCTCACGGGACTCACAGCAAACAGATACGCAGTATTTT
v_gene: TRBV18
abundance: .
j_gene: TRBJ2-3
d_gene: .

CDR3aa: CASSASGRQAYGYTF
CDR3nt: TGTGCCAGCAGCGCCTCTGGCAGGCAGGCCTATGGCTACACCTTC
v_gene: TRBV6-2/TRBV6-3
abundance: once
j_gene: TRBJ1-2
d_gene: .

CDR3aa: CASSDRRSYEQYF
CDR3nt: TGTGCCAGCAGTGACAGGCGTTCCTACGAGCAGTACTTC
v_gene: TRBV6-1
abundance: few
j_gene: TRBJ2-7
d_gene: .

CDR3aa: CASSHTSGAYNEQFF
CDR3nt: TGTGCCAGCAGCCATACTAGCGGGGCATACAATGAGCAGTTCTTC
v_gene: TRBV5-4
abundance: .
j_gene: TRBJ2-1
d_gene: TRBD2

CDR3aa: CASSEQAKSNEKLFF
CDR3nt: TGTGCCAGCAGTGAACAGGCAAAATCTAATGAAAAACTGTTTTTT
v_gene: TRBV2
abundance: .
j_gene: TRBJ1-4
d_gene: .

CDR3aa: CASSLRQGLYEQYF
CDR3nt: TGTGCCAGCAGTTTGCGACAGGGGTTGTACGAGCAGTACTTC
v_gene: TRBV6-5
abundance: .
j_gene: TRBJ2-7
d_gene: TRBD1

CDR3aa: CASSSSSRSNQPQHF
CDR3nt: TGTGCCAGCAGCTCGTCCTCGCGATCTAATCAGCCCCAGCATTTT
v_gene: TRBV7-2
abundance: .
j_gene: TRBJ1-5
d_gene: .

CDR3aa: CASSWTSGVRNIQYF
CDR3nt: TGTGCCAGCAGTTGGACTAGCGGGGTTCGCAACATTCAGTACTTC
v_gene: TRBV6-5
abundance: .
j_gene: TRBJ2-4
d_gene: TRBD2

CDR3aa: CASSPRTGFSSYEQYF
CDR3nt: TGTGCCAGCAGCCCCCGAACCGGGTTTAGCTCCTACGAGCAGTACTTC
v_gene: TRBV5-4
abundance: .
j_gene: TRBJ2-7
d_gene: .

CDR3aa: CASKPYRVTGELFF
CDR3nt: TGCGCCAGCAAACCTTACAGGGTTACCGGGGAGCTGTTTTTT
v_gene: TRBV10-2
abundance: .
j_gene: TRBJ2-2
d_gene: .

CDR3aa: CASSLGGQGATDTQYF
CDR3nt: TGCGCCAGCAGCTTGGGGGGACAGGGGGCGACGGATACGCAGTATTTT
v_gene: TRBV5-1
abundance: .
j_gene: TRBJ2-3
d_gene: TRBD1

CDR3aa: CASSLDSVTDTQYF
CDR3nt: TGTGCCAGCAGCTTGGACTCGGTCACAGATACGCAGTATTTT
v_gene: TRBV5-4
abundance: once
j_gene: TRBJ2-3
d_gene: .

CDR3aa: CASSDSFLCRVNSPLHF
CDR3nt: TGTGCCAGCAGTGACTCGTTCTTGTGCAGGGTGAATTCACCCCTCCACTTT
v_gene: TRBV6-4
abundance: .
j_gene: TRBJ1-6
d_gene: .

CDR3aa: CASSPGTGGNTIYF
CDR3nt: TGTGCCAGCAGCCCCGGGACAGGGGGAAACACCATATATTTT
v_gene: TRBV7-3
abundance: .
j_gene: TRBJ1-3
d_gene: TRBD1

CDR3aa: CASSFSEGQPQHF
CDR3nt: TGTGCCAGCAGCTTCTCGGAGGGTCAGCCCCAGCATTTT
v_gene: TRBV11-2
abundance: .
j_gene: TRBJ1-5
d_gene: .

CDR3aa: CASSTQRGNEQFF
CDR3nt: TGTGCCAGCAGCACTCAACGGGGCAATGAGCAGTTCTTC
v_gene: TRBV7-2
abundance: .
j_gene: TRBJ2-1
d_gene: .

CDR3aa: CSASSYLGGGASTDTQYF
CDR3nt: TGCAGTGCTAGTAGTTATCTTGGCGGGGGGGCTAGCACAGATACGCAGTATTTT
v_gene: TRBV20-1
abundance: .
j_gene: TRBJ2-3
d_gene: TRBD2

CDR3aa: CASRWTSNQETQYF
CDR3nt: TGTGCCAGCAGGTGGACTAGCAACCAAGAGACCCAGTACTTC
v_gene: TRBV2
abundance: .
j_gene: TRBJ2-5
d_gene: TRBD2

CDR3aa: CASSRQGRIPYPLEAFF
CDR3nt: TGTGCCAGCAGTCGGCAGGGGCGAATACCGTATCCCCTTGAAGCTTTCTTT
v_gene: TRBV2
abundance: once
j_gene: TRBJ1-1
d_gene: .

CDR3aa: CASRPGQSPGNTIYF
CDR3nt: TGTGCCAGCAGGCCGGGACAGAGCCCTGGAAACACCATATATTTT
v_gene: TRBV2
abundance: .
j_gene: TRBJ1-3
d_gene: TRBD1

CDR3aa: CASRDGTDGGELFF
CDR3nt: TGTGCCAGCAGGGACGGGACAGATGGCGGGGAGCTGTTTTTT
v_gene: TRBV2
abundance: few
j_gene: TRBJ2-2
d_gene: TRBD1

CDR3aa: CASSYSGKSYNEQFF
CDR3nt: TGTGCCAGCAGTTACTCGGGCAAATCCTACAATGAGCAGTTCTTC
v_gene: TRBV6-2/TRBV6-3
abundance: .
j_gene: TRBJ2-1
d_gene: .

CDR3aa: CASSNRGREDTQYF
CDR3nt: TGTGCCAGTAGTAACAGGGGGCGGGAAGATACGCAGTATTTT
v_gene: TRBV19
abundance: .
j_gene: TRBJ2-3
d_gene: TRBD1

CDR3aa: CASSEALVRFAGGASVRQYF
CDR3nt: TGTGCCAGCAGTGAAGCGCTTGTGAGGTTTGCAGGGGGCGCCTCGGTCAGGCAGTATTTT
v_gene: TRBV6-1
abundance: few
j_gene: TRBJ2-3
d_gene: TRBD1

CDR3aa: CASSSSGTDTQYF
CDR3nt: TGTGCCAGCAGCTCTTCAGGCACAGATACGCAGTATTTT
v_gene: TRBV7-9
abundance: .
j_gene: TRBJ2-3
d_gene: .

CDR3aa: CASLGTGGYNEQFF
CDR3nt: TGTGCCAGCCTCGGGACAGGTGGATACAATGAGCAGTTCTTC
v_gene: TRBV6-5
abundance: .
j_gene: TRBJ2-1
d_gene: TRBD1

CDR3aa: CASSQEGRGSSTDTQYF
CDR3nt: TGTGCCAGCAGCCAAGAAGGGCGGGGTTCTAGCACAGATACGCAGTATTTT
v_gene: TRBV3-1/TRBV3-2
abundance: .
j_gene: TRBJ2-3
d_gene: .

CDR3aa: CASSQGVAANTGELFF
CDR3nt: TGCGCCAGCAGCCAAGGCGTAGCGGCGAACACCGGGGAGCTGTTTTTT
v_gene: TRBV4-3
abundance: .
j_gene: TRBJ2-2
d_gene: .

CDR3aa: CASSSAGNTIYF
CDR3nt: TGTGCCAGCAGCTCCGCTGGAAACACCATATATTTT
v_gene: TRBV11-2
abundance: once
j_gene: TRBJ1-3
d_gene: .

CDR3aa: CASSGGPLDEQFF
CDR3nt: TGTGCCTCTAGCGGGGGGCCCCTCGATGAGCAGTTCTTC
v_gene: TRBV19
abundance: once
j_gene: TRBJ2-1
d_gene: TRBD2

CDR3aa: CSASSGGNTGELFF
CDR3nt: TGCAGTGCCAGTAGCGGGGGGAACACCGGGGAGCTGTTTTTT
v_gene: TRBV20-1
abundance: few
j_gene: TRBJ2-2
d_gene: TRBD2

CDR3aa: CASSLRTGVMETQYF
CDR3nt: TGTGCCAGCAGCTTAAGGACAGGGGTTATGGAGACCCAGTACTTC
v_gene: TRBV7-3
abundance: .
j_gene: TRBJ2-5
d_gene: TRBD1

CDR3aa: CASSIELAGGQEQFF
CDR3nt: TGTGCCAGCAGCATCGAACTAGCGGGGGGGCAGGAGCAGTTCTTC
v_gene: TRBV7-2
abundance: .
j_gene: TRBJ2-1
d_gene: TRBD2

CDR3aa: CASSLVGQEYEQYF
CDR3nt: TGTGCCAGCAGCTTAGTGGGACAGGAGTACGAGCAGTACTTC
v_gene: TRBV7-9
abundance: once
j_gene: TRBJ2-7
d_gene: TRBD1

CDR3aa: CASSVRTTADTQYF
CDR3nt: TGCGCCAGCAGCGTCCGAACCACAGCCGATACGCAGTATTTT
v_gene: TRBV5-1
abundance: .
j_gene: TRBJ2-3
d_gene: .

CDR3aa: CASSLVPGSTEAFF
CDR3nt: TGCGCCAGCAGCTTGGTACCGGGGTCCACTGAAGCTTTCTTT
v_gene: TRBV5-1
abundance: .
j_gene: TRBJ1-1
d_gene: .

CDR3aa: CASSPRGGRYTEAFF
CDR3nt: TGTGCCAGCTCACCACGAGGGGGCCGATACACTGAAGCTTTCTTT
v_gene: TRBV18
abundance: .
j_gene: TRBJ1-1
d_gene: TRBD1

CDR3aa: CASIILAGGNEQFF
CDR3nt: TGTGCCAGCATCATACTAGCGGGGGGCAATGAGCAGTTCTTC
v_gene: TRBV7-9
abundance: .
j_gene: TRBJ2-1
d_gene: TRBD2

CDR3aa: CASSSPGGGAQETQYF
CDR3nt: TGTGCCAGCAGCTCCCCTGGCGGGGGCGCACAAGAGACCCAGTACTTC
v_gene: TRBV3-1/TRBV3-2
abundance: .
j_gene: TRBJ2-5
d_gene: .

CDR3aa: CASSFGRLNSPLHF
CDR3nt: TGTGCCAGCAGCTTCGGGAGACTGAATTCACCCCTCCACTTT
v_gene: TRBV5-6
abundance: .
j_gene: TRBJ1-6
d_gene: .

CDR3aa: CASSFRDRYNEQFF
CDR3nt: TGTGCCAGCAGCTTCAGGGACAGATACAATGAGCAGTTCTTC
v_gene: TRBV7-3
abundance: .
j_gene: TRBJ2-1
d_gene: TRBD1

CDR3aa: CASSSGQQNYGYTF
CDR3nt: TGTGCCAGCAGCTCGGGACAGCAGAACTATGGCTACACCTTC
v_gene: TRBV7-9
abundance: .
j_gene: TRBJ1-2
d_gene: TRBD1

CDR3aa: CASSRGTDVFTF
CDR3nt: TGTGCCAGCAGTCGCGGGACCGATGTATTCACCTTC
v_gene: TRBV6-4
abundance: .
j_gene: TRBJ1-2
d_gene: .

CDR3aa: CASSLAGPDTQYF
CDR3nt: TGTGCCAGCAGCCTCGCGGGCCCAGATACGCAGTATTTT
v_gene: TRBV7-2
abundance: .
j_gene: TRBJ2-3
d_gene: .

CDR3aa: CASSVVGGADTQYF
CDR3nt: TGCGCCAGCAGTGTGGTCGGGGGAGCAGATACGCAGTATTTT
v_gene: TRBV5-1
abundance: .
j_gene: TRBJ2-3
d_gene: .

CDR3aa: CASSDGGLGANVLTF
CDR3nt: TGTGCCAGCAGTGACGGGGGGCTTGGGGCCAACGTCCTGACTTTC
v_gene: TRBV25-1
abundance: .
j_gene: TRBJ2-6
d_gene: .

CDR3aa: CASSSGQLNTEAFF
CDR3nt: TGCGCCAGCAGCTCGGGACAGTTGAACACTGAAGCTTTCTTT
v_gene: TRBV5-1
abundance: .
j_gene: TRBJ1-1
d_gene: TRBD1

CDR3aa: CASSPPSNRGLDGYTF
CDR3nt: TGTGCCAGCAGCCCCCCTTCGAACAGGGGTCTCGATGGCTACACCTTC
v_gene: TRBV7-2
abundance: .
j_gene: TRBJ1-2
d_gene: TRBD1

CDR3aa: CASSQTDRGWAETQYF
CDR3nt: TGTGCCAGCAGTCAAACGGACAGGGGATGGGCGGAGACCCAGTACTTC
v_gene: TRBV6-2/TRBV6-3
abundance: once
j_gene: TRBJ2-5
d_gene: TRBD1

CDR3aa: CASSQDEGDGYTF
CDR3nt: TGTGCCAGCAGCCAAGATGAAGGGGATGGCTACACCTTC
v_gene: TRBV14
abundance: few
j_gene: TRBJ1-2
d_gene: .

CDR3aa: CASSLPEAIGYTF
CDR3nt: TGTGCCAGCAGTCTCCCGGAGGCTATCGGCTACACCTTC
v_gene: TRBV28
abundance: .
j_gene: TRBJ1-2
d_gene: .

CDR3aa: CASSPIGRGSNTGELFF
CDR3nt: TGTGCCAGTAGTCCCATTGGGAGAGGCAGTAACACCGGGGAGCTGTTTTTT
v_gene: TRBV19
abundance: .
j_gene: TRBJ2-2
d_gene: .

CDR3aa: CASSPSRGTQYF
CDR3nt: TGTGCCAGCAGTCCCTCCCGGGGGACCCAGTACTTC
v_gene: TRBV11-2
abundance: .
j_gene: TRBJ2-5
d_gene: .